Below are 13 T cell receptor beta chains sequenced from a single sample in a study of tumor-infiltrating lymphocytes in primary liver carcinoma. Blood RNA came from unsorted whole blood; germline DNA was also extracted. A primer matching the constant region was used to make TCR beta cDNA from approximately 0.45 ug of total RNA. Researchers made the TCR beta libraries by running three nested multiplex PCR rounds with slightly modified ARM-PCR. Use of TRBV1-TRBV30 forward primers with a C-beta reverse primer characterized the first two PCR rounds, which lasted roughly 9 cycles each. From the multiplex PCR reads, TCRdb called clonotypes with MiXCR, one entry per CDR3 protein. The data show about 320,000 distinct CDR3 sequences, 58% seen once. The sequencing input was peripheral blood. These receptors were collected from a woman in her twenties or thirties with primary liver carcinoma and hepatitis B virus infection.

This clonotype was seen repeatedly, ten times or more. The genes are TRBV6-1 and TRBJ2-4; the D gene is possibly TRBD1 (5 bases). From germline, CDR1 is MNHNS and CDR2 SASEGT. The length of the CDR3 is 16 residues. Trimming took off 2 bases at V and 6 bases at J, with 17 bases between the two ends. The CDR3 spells CASSEFAQGGINIQYF. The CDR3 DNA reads TGTGCCAGCAGTGAATTTGCCCAGGGTGGGATAAACATTCAGTACTTC.

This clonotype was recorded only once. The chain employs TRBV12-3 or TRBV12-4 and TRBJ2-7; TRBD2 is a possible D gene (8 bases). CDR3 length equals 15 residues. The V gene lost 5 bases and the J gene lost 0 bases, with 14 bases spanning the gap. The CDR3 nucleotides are TGTGCCAGCAGTCCAGGGGGGACTAGCTCCTACGAGCAGTACTTC. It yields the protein CASSPGGTSSYEQYF.

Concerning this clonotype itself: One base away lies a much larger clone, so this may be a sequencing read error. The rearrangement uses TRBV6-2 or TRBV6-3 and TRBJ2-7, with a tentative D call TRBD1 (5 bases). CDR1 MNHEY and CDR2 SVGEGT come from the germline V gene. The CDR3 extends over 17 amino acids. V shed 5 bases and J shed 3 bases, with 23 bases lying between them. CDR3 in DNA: TGTGCCAGCAGTCAGCTACTTTGGCAGGGTAAGTACTACGAGCAGTACTTC. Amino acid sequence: CASSQLLWQGKYYEQYF.

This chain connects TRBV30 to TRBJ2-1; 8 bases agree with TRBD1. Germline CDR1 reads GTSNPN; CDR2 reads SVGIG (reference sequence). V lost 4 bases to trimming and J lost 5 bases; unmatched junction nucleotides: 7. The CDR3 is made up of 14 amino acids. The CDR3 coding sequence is TGTGCCTGGAATGGACAGGGTCGCGACAATGAGCAGTTCTTC. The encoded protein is CAWNGQGRDNEQFF. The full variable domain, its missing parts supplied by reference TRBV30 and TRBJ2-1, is SQTIHQWPATLVQPVGSPLSLECTVEGTSNPNLYWYRQAAGRGLQLLFYSVGIGQISSEVPQNLSASRPQDRQFILSSKKLLLSDSGFYLCAWNGQGRDNEQFFGPGTRLTVL.

This CDR3 is CASSAFAGDQGYTF. The DNA of the CDR3 is TGTGCCAGCAGCGCCTTTGCAGGGGATCAAGGCTACACCTTC. The V gene is TRBV7-8, the J gene TRBJ1-2; possibly TRBD1 for D (6 bases). The CDR3 has 14 residues. Trimming pared 5 bases from V and 8 bases from J, leaving 18 bases between. CDR1 SGHVS and CDR2 FQNEAQ come from the germline V gene.

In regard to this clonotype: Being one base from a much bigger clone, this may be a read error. The CDR3 region has the DNA TGTGCCAGCAGTAAACTCTGGACAGGGGTGAGCTCCTACGAGCAGTACTTC. It is translated as CASSKLWTGVSSYEQYF. The rearrangement uses TRBV6-1 and TRBJ2-7, with 9 bases fitting TRBD1. The germline gives CDR1 MNHNS, CDR2 SASEGT. Germline trimming cut 5 bases from V and 0 bases from J; bases unmatched to any gene: 11. The CDR3 totals 17 residues.

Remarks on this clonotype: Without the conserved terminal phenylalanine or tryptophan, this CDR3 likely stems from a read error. The CDR3: CASSQDPNYNEQFS. The CDR3 bases are TGTGCCAGCAGCCAAGATCCCAATTACAATGAGCAGTTCTCC. This rearrangement joins TRBV14 to TRBJ2-1; unclear D gene. Trimming shortened V by 0 bases and J by 4 bases, and 7 bases separated the two germline ends. CDR3 size: 14 residues. The V gene's germline CDR1 is SGHDN and CDR2 FVKESK.

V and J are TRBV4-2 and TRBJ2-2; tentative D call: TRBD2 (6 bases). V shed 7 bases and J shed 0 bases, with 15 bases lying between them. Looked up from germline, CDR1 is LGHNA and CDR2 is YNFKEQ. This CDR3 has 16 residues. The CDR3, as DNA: TGTGCCAGCATCCCCTTTGGCGGGGCGAACACCGGGGAGCTGTTTTTT. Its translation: CASIPFGGANTGELFF.

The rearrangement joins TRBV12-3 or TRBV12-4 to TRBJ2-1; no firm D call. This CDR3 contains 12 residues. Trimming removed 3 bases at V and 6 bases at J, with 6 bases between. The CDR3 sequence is CASSLTCNEQFF. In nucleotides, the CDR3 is TGTGCCAGCAGTTTGACGTGCAATGAGCAGTTCTTC.

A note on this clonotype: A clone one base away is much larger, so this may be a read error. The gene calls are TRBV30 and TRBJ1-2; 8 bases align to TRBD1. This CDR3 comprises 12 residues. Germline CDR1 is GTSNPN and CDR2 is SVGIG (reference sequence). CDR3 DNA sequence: TGTGCCTGTAGTGGGACAGGTACCCGCTACACCTTC. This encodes CACSGTGTRYTF.

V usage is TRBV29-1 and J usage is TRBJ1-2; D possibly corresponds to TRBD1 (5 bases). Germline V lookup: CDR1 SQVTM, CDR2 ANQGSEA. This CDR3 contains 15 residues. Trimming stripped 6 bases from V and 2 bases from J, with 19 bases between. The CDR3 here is CSVTRTSVSNYGYTF. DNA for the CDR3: TGCAGCGTGACCAGGACAAGTGTTTCGAACTATGGCTACACCTTC.

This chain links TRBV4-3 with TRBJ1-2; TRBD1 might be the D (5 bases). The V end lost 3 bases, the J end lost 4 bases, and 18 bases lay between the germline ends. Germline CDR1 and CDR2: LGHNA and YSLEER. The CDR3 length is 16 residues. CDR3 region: CASSHNTGVTGYGYTF. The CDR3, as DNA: TGCGCCAGCAGCCATAATACAGGCGTAACGGGCTATGGCTACACCTTC.

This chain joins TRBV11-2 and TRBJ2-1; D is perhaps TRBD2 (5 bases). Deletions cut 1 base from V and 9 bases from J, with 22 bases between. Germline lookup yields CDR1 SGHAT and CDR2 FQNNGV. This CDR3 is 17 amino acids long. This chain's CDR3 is CASSLGLAVRALVEQFF. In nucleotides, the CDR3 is TGTGCCAGCAGCTTAGGATTGGCCGTGAGGGCCCTCGTTGAGCAGTTCTTC.